Sequencing of this T cell receptor (beta chain) was carried out in a study of T-cell memory formation after mild COVID-19. CDR3 length: 18 amino acids. CDR1 and CDR2 from the germline V gene are SGHVS and FNYEAQ. The V end lost 1 base, the J end lost 6 bases, and 23 bases lay between the germline ends. MiXCR was run by TCRdb on the 5' RACE reads, yielding one entry per CDR3 protein. This repertoire shows 14,000 to 15,000 distinct CDR3 sequences, about 21% found once; its top ten account for 50% to 60%. In its sample, this clonotype was seen many times. Sequencing was done on a sample of PBMCs or a T cell subset sorted from them (not recorded which). The clonotype comes from a man between 18 and 29 years old who had mild COVID-19 (a few samples of this study predate the infection). Cell type and time point are not known. The rearrangement joins TRBV7-6 to TRBJ2-3; either TRBD1 or TRBD2 may supply D (5 bases each). CDR3 residues: CASSLGPRDPLEMDTQYF. For the CDR3, the DNA is TGTGCCAGCAGCTTAGGCCCCCGGGACCCCCTGGAGATGGATACGCAGTATTTT.